This T cell receptor beta chain was retrieved from a study of blood T cell repertoires in COVID-19. Trimming removed 0 bases at V and 8 bases at J, with 9 bases between. The CDR3 extends over 13 amino acids. Per germline, CDR1 SGDLS and CDR2 YYNGEE. The table came from immunoSEQ multiplex PCR; TCRdb's copy has only in-frame clones and leaves some out. This sample has approximately 75,000 clones, with 85% to 90% found just once. The sequence was collected from a man older than 75 with acute or convalescent COVID-19. This chain links TRBV9 with TRBJ1-5; no clear D gene. The source material was peripheral blood. The CDR3 reads CASSVDPREPQHF. Written as DNA, the CDR3 is TGTGCCAGCAGCGTAGACCCGAGGGAGCCCCAGCATTTT.